The rows below give T cell receptor beta chains drawn from one sample of a study of T cells after yellow fever vaccination. TCRdb itself ran the 5' RACE reads through MiXCR, one entry per CDR3 protein. Counted here are roughly 180,000 distinct CDR3 sequences, approximately 6.2% occurring once; the ten biggest clones make up approximately 3%. The input for sequencing was CD4+ T cells sorted from PBMCs, taken on the day of the first yellow fever vaccination. Every receptor here comes from a young man who received the YFV17D yellow fever vaccine. The conserved cysteine and the conserved F or W are not part of the CDR3 here. Only some rows state a clone size, as once, few, many or a class for expanded clones.

v_call	clone_size	cdr3_length	j_call	cdr3_aa
TRBV5-5	-	15	TRBJ2-3	ASSLPLTGPAGDTQY
TRBV5-5	many	13	TRBJ1-3	ASSQYHRGGNTIY
TRBV7-2	many	12	TRBJ2-2	ASSLASGAGELF
TRBV7-6	many	12	TRBJ1-3	ASSSTGDGNTIY
TRBV5-1	few	15	TRBJ2-3	ASSLAPGPSSTDTQY
TRBV20-1	-	9	TRBJ2-7	SARGGLGQY
TRBV28	many	12	TRBJ2-1	ASNLAGPYNEQF
TRBV11-2	many	13	TRBJ2-5	ASSSIAGGGETQY
TRBV3-1	-	12	TRBJ1-1	ASSQLEGGQQAF
TRBV6-2/TRBV6-3	-	13	TRBJ2-3	ASKTRDRVPDTQY
TRBV3-1	many	12	TRBJ1-4	ASSQGARGEKLF
TRBV2	many	13	TRBJ1-4	ASSEAGGGYEKLF
TRBV20-1	-	13	TRBJ2-2	SAREPGSNTGELF
TRBV24-1	-	14	TRBJ2-3	ATSDLAGKATDTQY
TRBV6-2/TRBV6-3	-	15	TRBJ2-3	ASSYPPRGTSTDTQY
TRBV5-4	few	11	TRBJ2-5	ASSYDRIETQY
TRBV5-1	few	16	TRBJ2-7	ASSLGVRGNSRSYEQY
TRBV7-2	-	15	TRBJ1-1	ASSLGRYSGMNTEAF
TRBV6-5	many	17	TRBJ2-1	ASSYWGLAGTSSSLEQF
TRBV4-3	few	14	TRBJ2-1	ASSQDRRGDYNEQF
TRBV27	few	11	TRBJ2-2	ASRREITGELF
TRBV20-1	-	12	TRBJ1-2	SARNPNHNYGYT
TRBV12-3/TRBV12-4	few	14	TRBJ2-2	ASSFSDSRGTGELF
TRBV4-2	many	13	TRBJ2-5	ASSQVGAAQETQY
TRBV5-1	-	11	TRBJ1-1	ASSWGGDGEAF
TRBV29-1	many	13	TRBJ2-5	SVGVGGPYQETQY
TRBV7-9	-	12	TRBJ1-2	ASSPQPGEYGYT
TRBV7-2	-	12	TRBJ1-2	ASSPGGANYGYT
TRBV2	few	16	TRBJ2-1	ASSASGGAYTWGNEQF
TRBV4-3	-	13	TRBJ2-2	ASSQIRANTGELF
TRBV20-1	many	13	TRBJ2-1	SARLGPNLGGEQF
TRBV27	many	13	TRBJ2-7	ASSQKPGRGYEQY
TRBV5-4	-	13	TRBJ1-6	ASSVQTGSNSPLH
TRBV6-2/TRBV6-3	few	14	TRBJ2-1	ASSYLGLALYNEQF
TRBV30	-	11	TRBJ1-4	AWSVGSSEKLF
TRBV7-9	-	11	TRBJ1-2	ASSFSGDYGYT
TRBV7-2	-	13	TRBJ1-1	ASSLVGGTDTEAF
TRBV18	-	12	TRBJ2-5	ASSPNGNKETQY
TRBV6-2/TRBV6-3	many	15	TRBJ2-4	ASSYGRPTVAKNIQY
TRBV7-2	many	12	TRBJ2-7	ASSFQPAGGPQY
TRBV18	many	11	TRBJ1-5	ASQGQANQPQH
TRBV12-3/TRBV12-4	many	13	TRBJ2-3	ASSSSAGEADTQY
TRBV5-1	many	13	TRBJ1-2	ASSSATSDGAGYT
TRBV5-6	few	11	TRBJ2-5	ASSGKRRETQY
TRBV7-2	few	10	TRBJ1-2	ASSLYRDGYT
TRBV6-6	-	10	TRBJ1-5	ASSQGEQPQH
TRBV4-1	few	17	TRBJ2-6	ASSQDPHSAWSGANVLT
TRBV5-1	few	14	TRBJ2-7	ASSLTTSGPSYEQY
TRBV4-2	few	15	TRBJ2-7	ASSQNVGQGTTYEQY
TRBV9	-	13	TRBJ1-6	ASSVEGGYNSPLH
TRBV7-2	-	14	TRBJ1-2	ASSLVAGVSSYGYT
TRBV11-2	many	12	TRBJ1-5	ASSLIGYNQPQH
TRBV7-2	many	13	TRBJ2-5	ASSSRSGGEETQY
TRBV4-3	few	14	TRBJ2-5	ASSQDYASGEETQY
TRBV7-9	many	16	TRBJ2-5	ASSFFLGGPRGGETQY
TRBV7-2	few	13	TRBJ1-1	ASSVGIDRNTEAF
TRBV21-1	-	18	TRBJ1-5	ASSKESPETGAISNQPQH